The clone carrying this T cell receptor beta chain was counted many times. The antigen remains unidentified. An equimolar mix of two oligonucleotides served as the beta constant-region primer for TRBC1 and TRBC2. Nested alpha and beta constant-region primers with the SP2 primer drove four PCR rounds on ligated cDNA. An oligonucleotide with the SP2 primer and a 12-nucleotide UMI was ligated to the cDNA 3' end. TCRdb passed the UMI-ligation and nested PCR reads through MiXCR, listing each CDR3 protein once. This sample yields about 10,000 distinct CDR3 sequences, of which roughly 6% are seen a single time; roughly 52% belongs to the top ten. The sample originates from a study of naive and memory T cell subsets. Study findings and constraints: Over 90% of naive TCR sequences appeared only once after error correction, unlike memory subsets.

Cells stained for CD3, CD4, CD8, CD45RA and CD27 were sorted into four subsets. The length of the CDR3 is 17 residues. The V segment lost 0 bases and the J segment 7 bases; nucleotides outside the gene matches: 8. Germline CDR1 is SGHDT and CDR2 is YYEEEE. The TCR was taken from a human donor in good health. Sequenced input: CD4+ TEMRA cells from blood. Subset indicated: effector memory re-expressing CD45RA, CD45RA+ CD27-. The chain is built from TRBV5-6 and TRBJ2-1, with 12 bases lining up with TRBD1. CDR3 protein: CASSLARGQGARNEQFF. CDR3 DNA: TGTGCCAGCAGCTTGGCTAGGGGACAGGGGGCGAGGAATGAGCAGTTCTTC.